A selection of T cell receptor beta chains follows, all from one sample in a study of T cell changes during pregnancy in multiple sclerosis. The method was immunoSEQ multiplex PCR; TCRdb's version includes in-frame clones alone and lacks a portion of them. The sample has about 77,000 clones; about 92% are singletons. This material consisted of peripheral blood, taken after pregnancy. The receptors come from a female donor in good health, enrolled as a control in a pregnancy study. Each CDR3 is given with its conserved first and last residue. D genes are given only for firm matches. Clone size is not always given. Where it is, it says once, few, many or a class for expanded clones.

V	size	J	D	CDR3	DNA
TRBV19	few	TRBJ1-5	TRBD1	CASSPTGVHQPQHF	TGTGCCAGTAGTCCAACAGGGGTTCATCAGCCCCAGCATTTT
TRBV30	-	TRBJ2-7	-	CAWSVGSYEQYF	TGTGCCTGGAGTGTTGGGAGCTACGAGCAGTACTTC
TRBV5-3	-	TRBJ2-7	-	CARSLARHLYEQYF	TGTGCCAGAAGCTTGGCCCGACATCTCTACGAGCAGTACTTC
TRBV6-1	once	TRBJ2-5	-	CASSTIGQQETQYF	TGTGCCAGCAGTACAATCGGACAGCAAGAGACCCAGTACTTC
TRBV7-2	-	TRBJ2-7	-	CASSLQGYEQYF	TGTGCCAGCAGCTTACAGGGGTACGAGCAGTACTTC
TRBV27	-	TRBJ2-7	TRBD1	CASSFIGTGRDEQYF	TGTGCCAGCAGTTTTATCGGGACAGGGAGGGACGAGCAGTACTTC
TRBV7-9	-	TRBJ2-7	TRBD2	CASSRTSGSLSEQYF	TGTGCCAGCAGCAGGACTAGCGGGAGTCTTTCCGAGCAGTACTTC
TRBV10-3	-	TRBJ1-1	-	CAIRAEGGSGMNTEAFF	TGTGCCATCCGGGCCGAGGGAGGTTCGGGGATGAACACTGAAGCTTTCTTT
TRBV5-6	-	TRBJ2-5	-	CASSSTAGQETQYF	TGTGCCAGCAGCTCTACGGCAGGCCAAGAGACCCAGTACTTC
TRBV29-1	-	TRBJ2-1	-	CSVSSIDEQFF	TGCAGCGTTTCTAGTATCGATGAGCAGTTCTTC
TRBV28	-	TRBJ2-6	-	CASSLFRGVSAGANVLTF	TGTGCCAGTAGTTTATTCCGGGGAGTAAGTGCTGGGGCCAACGTCCTGACTTTC
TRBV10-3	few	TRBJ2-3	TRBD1	CAISDGTASTDTQYF	TGTGCCATCAGTGATGGGACAGCTAGCACAGATACGCAGTATTTT
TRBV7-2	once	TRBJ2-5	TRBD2	CASSSQRGHQETQYF	TGTGCCAGCAGCTCTCAGCGGGGGCACCAAGAGACCCAGTACTTC
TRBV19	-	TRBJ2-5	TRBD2	CASSMLAGVNVETQYF	TGTGCCAGTAGTATGCTAGCGGGAGTGAATGTCGAGACCCAGTACTTC
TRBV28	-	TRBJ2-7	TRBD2	CASPPGGSIRSSYEQYF	TGTGCCAGCCCGCCGGGAGGGTCCATTCGGAGCTCCTACGAGCAGTACTTC
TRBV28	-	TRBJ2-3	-	CASSLSGLSTDTQYF	TGTGCCAGCAGTTTAAGTGGGCTTAGCACAGATACGCAGTATTTT
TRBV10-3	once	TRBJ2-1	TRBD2	CAINQREVWDEQFF	TGTGCCATCAACCAGCGGGAGGTGTGGGATGAGCAGTTCTTC
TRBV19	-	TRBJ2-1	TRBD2	CATPRGLAGRNEQFF	TGTGCCACCCCCCGGGGGCTAGCGGGAAGAAATGAGCAGTTCTTC
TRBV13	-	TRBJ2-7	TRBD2	CASSGWVAGDLEQYF	TGTGCCAGCAGCGGATGGGTAGCGGGGGACCTCGAGCAGTACTTC
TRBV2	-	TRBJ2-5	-	CASSEDNSQETQYF	TGTGCCAGCAGTGAGGACAACTCCCAAGAGACCCAGTACTTC
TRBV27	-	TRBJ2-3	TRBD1	CASSLDRGTDTQYF	TGTGCCAGCAGTTTGGACAGGGGCACAGATACGCAGTATTTT
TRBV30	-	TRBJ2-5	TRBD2	CAWSVDRGRAFGTQYF	TGTGCCTGGAGTGTCGATCGCGGGAGGGCTTTCGGGACCCAGTACTTC